Each of the 9 T cell receptor beta chains below was sequenced from the same sample in a study of blood T cell repertoires in COVID-19 (dated by TCRdb to 2019 to 2021). The library was made by the immunoSEQ multiplex PCR assay. What TCRdb holds here is the immuneACCESS table cut down to in-frame rearrangements. Part of the clones is not present; checked against another copy, under half of the missing clones reflect an unresolved V gene, and the others are unexplained. The sample table records approximately 200,000 clones; about 80% of these occur just once. The ten largest clonotypes hold about 2.3% of the sample. The specimen was peripheral blood. These receptors all come from a woman aged 60-75 years with acute or convalescent COVID-19.

V is TRBV12-3 or TRBV12-4 and J is TRBJ1-1; no definite D call. The CDR3 runs 13 residues. V was clipped by 3 bases and J by 1 base, with 6 bases between them. As DNA, the CDR3 is TGTGCCAGCAGTTTGTCTCGGAACACTGAAGCTTTCTTT. It encodes CASSLSRNTEAFF.

The rearrangement links TRBV5-1 to TRBJ1-1; tentatively, D is TRBD1 (5 bases). There are 15 residues in the CDR3. Germline values: CDR1 SGHRS, CDR2 YFSETQ. V lost 1 base, J lost 3 bases, and 13 bases lay in between. The CDR3 here is CASSLSRAGYTEAFF. CDR3 nucleotide sequence: TGCGCCAGCAGCTTGTCCAGGGCCGGCTACACTGAAGCTTTCTTT.

This clone has just one count. The rearrangement uses TRBV5-1 and TRBJ1-3; D unclear. The V end was cut by 7 bases, the J end by 2 bases, with 13 bases between. Germline V gives CDR1 SGHRS, CDR2 YFSETQ. The CDR3 length is 14 residues. The DNA of the CDR3 is TGCGCCAGCGGAGAGGGTCTAGCTGGAAACACCATATATTTT. Its protein is CASGEGLAGNTIYF.

This clone was recorded at least ten times. The rearrangement joins TRBV6-2 or TRBV6-3 to TRBJ1-5; no clear D gene. Trimming pared 5 bases from V and 6 bases from J, leaving 17 bases between. The CDR3 length is 15 residues. From germline, CDR1 is MNHEY and CDR2 SVGEGT. The CDR3 DNA reads as TGTGCCAGCAGTACTATACGGGAATTCATTCAGCCCCAGCATTTT. Translating gives CASSTIREFIQPQHF.

The V gene is TRBV5-6, the J gene TRBJ2-6; 12 bases agree with TRBD1. Per germline, CDR1 SGHDT and CDR2 YYEEEE. The CDR3 contains 19 residues. With 1 base clipped from V and 0 bases from J, the junction kept 5 bases outside the gene matches. CDR3 DNA sequence: TGTGCCAGCAGCTTGCTGGGACAGGGGGCGGCCTCTGGGGCCAACGTCCTGACTTTC. It encodes CASSLLGQGAASGANVLTF.

V and J are TRBV9 and TRBJ2-5, with 10 bases that match TRBD2. Germline V CDR1 and CDR2: SGDLS, YYNGEE. CDR3 size: 15 residues. The V segment lost 5 bases and the J segment 3 bases; nucleotides outside the gene matches: 7. CDR3 bases: TGTGCCAGCAGTCAGTCCGGGACTAGCGAAGAGACCCAGTACTTC. Translation gives CASSQSGTSEETQYF.

The chain is built from TRBV5-1 and TRBJ1-3; D is possibly TRBD1 (5 bases). V was shortened by 0 bases and J by 8 bases, with 9 bases between the two germline ends. This CDR3 region has 13 residues. Germline loops: CDR1 SGHRS, CDR2 YFSETQ. CDR3 in DNA: TGCGCCAGCAGCTTGGAACAGGCACACACCATATATTTT. Amino acids: CASSLEQAHTIYF.

The chain recombines TRBV7-2 with TRBJ2-1; 8 bases line up with TRBD2. The CDR3 is made up of 16 amino acids. Looked up from germline, CDR1 is SGHTA and CDR2 is FQGNSA. After removal of 4 bases from V and 9 bases from J, the junction contained 14 bases not matched to a gene. The CDR3, as DNA: TGTGCCAGCAGCTCCTCCGGGACTAGTGGGGGAGGTGAGCAGTTCTTC. Its protein product is CASSSSGTSGGGEQFF.

The rearrangement joins TRBV15 to TRBJ2-3; tentative D call: TRBD1 (6 bases). V lost 3 bases, J lost 0 bases, and 13 bases lay in between. The CDR3 sequence is 16 residues long. In germline, CDR1 is LNHNV, CDR2 YYDKDF (reference sequence). The CDR3 here is CATSSTGSFSTDTQYF. The CDR3 DNA sequence: TGTGCCACCAGCAGTACAGGGTCTTTTAGCACAGATACGCAGTATTTT.